This TCR beta chain was observed in a study of tumor and adjacent non-tumor tissue in lung cancer. About the research overall: The cohort had 12 to 13 adenocarcinoma, a couple of squamous cell and 1 small cell patients.

This sample's RNA came from whole unsorted tissue. Chemotherapy-naive patients with new lung cancer underwent thoracic surgery in China, August–November 2014. Study findings and constraints: In normal lung, the top 100 clones were significantly more dominant than in tumor. Compared with tumor, normal lung showed significantly lower TCR diversity.

The CDR3 sequence is 13 residues long. TCRbeta libraries were built with three rounds of nested PCR, modified from ARM-PCR. Each CDR3 protein gets one entry after TCRdb re-called the multiplex PCR reads with MiXCR. Of 81,000 or so distinct CDR3 sequences in the sample, 65% to 90% were seen once. As to this clonotype: Its antigen is still unknown. Mismatch with germline at one junction end may stem from a read error.

Sequenced sample: lung tumor tissue. The V and J genes are TRBV12-3 or TRBV12-4 and TRBJ2-5; the D is unclear. The sequence was obtained from a woman in her forties or fifties with non-small cell lung cancer. The CDR3 spells CASSLYLQDTQNF. For the CDR3, the DNA is TGTGCCAGCAGTTTATATCTGCAAGATACCCAGAACTTC.